What follows describes a single TCR beta chain. What it binds is unknown. This specimen belongs to a study of CD8 T cells in ankylosing spondylitis. Study-level findings and limits: Typical of ankylosing spondylitis blood, it appeared, was a TCR beta motif of several highly homologous variants. Reactive arthritis synovial fluid and blood previously showed some of these motif variants. In ankylosing spondylitis patients, matched synovial fluid reportedly showed significant enrichment of disease-linked clones.

Preparation of TCR beta libraries was done by quantitative 5'-RACE with molecular barcodes. TCRdb reanalysed the 5' RACE reads using MiXCR and keeps one entry per CDR3 protein. The repertoire consists of some 840,000 distinct CDR3 sequences, with around 11% occurring once and the leading ten covering less than 0.65%. The CDR3 is 13 residues long. Between the trimmed V and J ends, which lost 6 bases and 4 bases, there was a span of 10 bases. Germline V CDR1 and CDR2: MNHEY, SVGEGT. The chain has TRBV6-2 or TRBV6-3 and TRBJ2-1; D not certain. The clonotype originates from a male donor with ankylosing spondylitis. The sequenced sample was blood, either unsorted or a sorted T cell fraction (not recorded which). The CDR3 loop reads CASSKTPYNEQFF. The CDR3 nucleotides read TGTGCCAGCAGCAAGACTCCTTACAATGAGCAGTTCTTC.